The 15 T cell receptor beta chains in this list originate from one sample, sequenced in a study of shared clonotypes between healthy human individuals. Produced via immunoSEQ multiplex PCR; TCRdb's table is partial and in-frame only. The data hold over a million clones, with about four fifths observed a single time. Sequencing was performed on memory CD4+ T cells from PBMCs. Regarding subset: CD45RA-negative fraction. These receptors all stem from a man aged 18 to 35 in good health. Some clones in this sample may be carry-over from other donors' samples.

The V call is TRBV28, the J call TRBJ2-2, with D tentatively TRBD1 (5 bases). Germline CDR1 and CDR2: MDHEN and SYDVKM. The ends were cut back, 2 bases at V and 7 bases at J, with 17 bases in the middle. CDR3 length: 16 amino acids. In DNA form, the CDR3 reads TGTGCCAGCAGTTTAAGGGGCAGGGCTACAGGCGGGGAGCTGTTTTTT. As protein: CASSLRGRATGGELFF. The full variable domain, its missing parts supplied by reference TRBV28 and TRBJ2-2, is DVKVTQSSRYLVKRTGEKVFLECVQDMDHENMFWYRQDPGLGLRLIYFSYDVKMKEKGDIPEGYSVSREKKERFSLILESASTNQTSMYLCASSLRGRATGGELFFGEGSRLTVL.

This chain connects TRBV2 to TRBJ2-7, with 9 bases that match TRBD2. V lost 6 bases, J lost 3 bases, and 3 bases stayed unmatched. CDR3 size: 13 residues. Germline V CDR1 and CDR2: SNHLY, FYNNEI. CDR3 residues: CASSAGGVYEQYF. In DNA, the CDR3 is TGTGCCAGCAGCGCGGGGGGGGTCTACGAGCAGTACTTC.

The genes are TRBV21-1 and TRBJ1-2. TRBV21-1 is marked as a pseudogene. The CDR3 extends over 14 amino acids. The CDR3 is CASSWTAIRKGYTF. The CDR3 DNA follows: TGTGCCAGCAGCTGGACCGCGATAAGAAAAGGCTACACCTTC.

The CDR3 nucleotides are TGTGCCAGCAGCGCGGGACTAGCGAGAAACATTCAGTACTTC. Amino acids: CASSAGLARNIQYF. This chain joins TRBV11-3 and TRBJ2-4; 10 bases line up with TRBD2. The CDR3 length is 14 residues. Unmatched junction bases numbered 4, after V lost 5 bases and J lost 6 bases. Germline V CDR1 and CDR2: SGHNT, YENEEA. The whole variable domain, filled in from reference TRBV11-3 and TRBJ2-4, reads EAGVVQSPRYKIIEKKQPVAFWCNPISGHNTLYWYLQNLGQGPELLIRYENEEAVDDSQLPKDRFSAERLKGVDSTLKIQPAELGDSAVYLCASSAGLARNIQYFGAGTRLSVL.

This chain uses TRBV7-2 with TRBJ1-2, with D maybe TRBD1 (5 bases). This CDR3 has 15 amino acids. V was clipped by 0 bases and J by 3 bases, with 11 bases between them. Germline lookup yields CDR1 SGHTA and CDR2 FQGNSA. CDR3 DNA: TGTGCCAGCAGCTTAGCGGGTAGGGGTCACTATGGCTACACCTTC. As protein: CASSLAGRGHYGYTF. The full variable domain, its missing parts supplied by reference TRBV7-2 and TRBJ1-2, is GAGVSQSPSNKVTEKGKDVELRCDPISGHTALYWYRQSLGQGLEFLIYFQGNSAPDKSGLPSDRFSAERTGGSVSTLTIQRTQQEDSAVYLCASSLAGRGHYGYTFGSGTRLTVV.

V usage is TRBV10-3 and J usage is TRBJ2-6; TRBD1 aligns across 11 bases. The CDR3 consists of 19 residues. Germline CDR1 and CDR2: ENHRY and SYGVKD. V gave up 4 bases and J gave up 4 bases; unmatched junction bases: 12. CDR3 amino acids: CAISGGFGQGAGGANVLTF. For the CDR3, the DNA is TGTGCCATCAGTGGAGGGTTCGGACAGGGGGCGGGAGGGGCCAACGTCCTGACTTTC.

The V call is TRBV19, the J call TRBJ1-5; 10 nucleotides line up with TRBD1. The CDR3 extends over 14 amino acids. Germline CDR1 reads LNHDA; CDR2 reads SQIVND (reference sequence). J lost 7 bases, V lost 10 bases, and 10 bases had no gene match. The CDR3 DNA sequence: TGTGCCACTGCCTTCGACAGGGGGCTACAGCCCCAGCATTTT. Its translation is CATAFDRGLQPQHF.

Turning to this clone: This specimen includes other DNA sequences encoding the same CDR3. The J gene is TRBJ2-5, the V gene TRBV11-1; D not certain. Trimming took 2 bases from V and 5 from J, leaving 6 bases between them. The CDR3 has 12 amino acids. The germline CDR1 and CDR2 sequences are SGHAT and FQDESV (reference sequence). CDR3 DNA sequence: TGTGCCAGCAGCTTAACTCGTGAGACCCAGTACTTC. It translates to CASSLTRETQYF.

This sequence joins TRBV19 and TRBJ1-2, with a weak D call TRBD1 (6 bases). The V and J ends lost 7 bases and 8 bases respectively, with 17 bases between them. Germline CDR1 reads LNHDA; CDR2 reads SQIVND (reference sequence). The CDR3 length is 13 residues. CDR3 in amino acids: CASNPSGGRGYTF. For the CDR3, the DNA is TGTGCCAGTAACCCCAGCGGGGGGCGCGGCTACACCTTC.

The chain employs TRBV11-1 and TRBJ1-3; D gene ambiguous. There are 14 residues in the CDR3. V gave up 5 bases and J gave up 7 bases, with 15 bases separating them. Germline V gene lookup returns CDR1 SGHAT and CDR2 FQDESV (reference sequence). In DNA form, the CDR3 reads TGTGCCAGCAGCGCGTCCGGCATAACGAACACCATATATTTT. Protein sequence: CASSASGITNTIYF.

In its sample, this clone was seen a few times. The chain links TRBV11-2 to TRBJ1-3; unclear D gene. Germline-derived CDR1 and CDR2 are SGHAT and FQNNGV. V gave up 5 bases and J gave up 4 bases, with 9 bases separating them. This CDR3 has 13 amino acids. This chain's CDR3 is CASSEGQGNTIYF. The DNA of the CDR3 is TGTGCCAGCAGCGAGGGTCAGGGAAACACCATATATTTT. The variable domain in full, completed from reference TRBV11-2 and TRBJ1-3, reads EAGVAQSPRYKIIEKRQSVAFWCNPISGHATLYWYQQILGQGPKLLIQFQNNGVVDDSQLPKDRFSAERLKGVDSTLKIQPAKLEDSAVYLCASSEGQGNTIYFGEGSWLTVV.

V and J are TRBV18 and TRBJ2-3; the D is unclear. The V end lost 0 bases, the J end lost 0 bases, and 10 bases lay between the germline ends. Germline CDR1 is KGHSH and CDR2 is LQKENI. The CDR3 sequence is 16 residues long. For the CDR3, the DNA is TGTGCCAGCTCACCACCAAGCGCTTTTAGCACAGATACGCAGTATTTT. Its translation: CASSPPSAFSTDTQYF. The full variable domain, its missing parts supplied by reference TRBV18 and TRBJ2-3, is NAGVMQNPRHLVRRRGQEARLRCSPMKGHSHVYWYRQLPEEGLKFMVYLQKENIIDESGMPKERFSAEFPKEGPSILRIQQVVRGDSAAYFCASSPPSAFSTDTQYFGPGTRLTVL.

This sequence joins TRBV7-6 and TRBJ2-5, with TRBD1 as a possible D gene (6 bases). Trimming cost V 5 bases and J 5 bases, with 18 bases left between them. Germline CDR1 SGHVS, CDR2 FNYEAQ. CDR3 size: 15 residues. Here the CDR3 reads CASSPIRGPGETQYF. The CDR3 DNA reads as TGTGCCAGCAGCCCAATCAGGGGTCCCGGCGAGACCCAGTACTTC.

The J gene is TRBJ1-3, the V gene TRBV6-5, with D perhaps TRBD1 (5 bases). Germline lookup yields CDR1 MNHEY and CDR2 SVGAGI. CDR3 size: 15 residues. V was cut by 2 bases and J by 0 bases, with 8 bases left in between. The CDR3 loop is CASSYDRSSGNTIYF. The CDR3 DNA is TGTGCCAGCAGTTACGACAGATCCTCTGGAAACACCATATATTTT.

The rearrangement joins TRBV15 to TRBJ2-1; tentative D call: TRBD1 (6 bases). Per the germline V gene, CDR1 is LNHNV and CDR2 is YYDKDF (reference sequence). The CDR3 sequence is 12 residues long. V lost 2 bases to trimming and J lost 10 bases, with 9 bases between them. The CDR3 region is CATSRSTGEQFF. The CDR3 DNA follows: TGTGCCACCAGCAGATCGACAGGAGAGCAGTTCTTC.